This T cell receptor (beta chain) was sequenced in a study of response to subunit inactivated influenza vaccine. TCRdb reanalysed the RT-PCR reads using MiXCR and keeps one entry per CDR3 protein. This sample has about 650,000 distinct CDR3 sequences, with around 13% found just once. This clonotype turned up a few times. This CDR3 has 16 amino acids. Trimming took off 0 bases at V and 4 bases at J, with 15 bases between the two ends. Germline V gives CDR1 SGHRS, CDR2 YFSETQ. Here the sequenced sample was PBMCs from blood, taken around two weeks before vaccination. This receptor was obtained from a man between 50 and 59 years old who received an inactivated influenza vaccine. V gene TRBV5-1 combines with J gene TRBJ2-3; possibly TRBD1 for D (6 bases). Written as DNA, the CDR3 is TGCGCCAGCAGCTTGGAAGGGGACATGACTCCAGATACGCAGTATTTT. This encodes CASSLEGDMTPDTQYF.